This TCR beta chain was sequenced for a study of blood T cell repertoires in COVID-19. About the study: Collection of acute and convalescent COVID-19 samples took place in the United States, Italy and Spain.

Adults between about 18 and 89 years of age took part from 20 to 25 US areas. As originally analysed: Counts of nucleated cells, estimated from reference gene primer amplification, were obtained. Here immunoSEQ multiplex PCR was the method, and the copy in TCRdb shows in-frame clones only, minus some. That table supplies the V and J calls and clone size; D and trimming were determined from the DNA. This sample carries around 240,000 clones, 86% of them seen once, and the ten largest clones take about 2.1%. Details on this clone: At one of its ends the junction is not consistent with the germline gene, which may arise from a read error.

The sequence came from a woman in her fifties or sixties who had recovered from COVID-19. The sequenced material came from PBMCs or T cells enriched from blood (not recorded which).

CDR3 DNA sequence: TGTGCCCGCAGCGTAGGGGGGGGGCACACTGAAGCTTTCTTT. Protein sequence: CARSVGGGHTEAFF. V and J are TRBV9 and TRBJ1-1; tentatively, D is TRBD1 (6 bases). CDR1 is SGDLS and CDR2 is YYNGEE in the germline V gene. There are 14 residues in the CDR3.